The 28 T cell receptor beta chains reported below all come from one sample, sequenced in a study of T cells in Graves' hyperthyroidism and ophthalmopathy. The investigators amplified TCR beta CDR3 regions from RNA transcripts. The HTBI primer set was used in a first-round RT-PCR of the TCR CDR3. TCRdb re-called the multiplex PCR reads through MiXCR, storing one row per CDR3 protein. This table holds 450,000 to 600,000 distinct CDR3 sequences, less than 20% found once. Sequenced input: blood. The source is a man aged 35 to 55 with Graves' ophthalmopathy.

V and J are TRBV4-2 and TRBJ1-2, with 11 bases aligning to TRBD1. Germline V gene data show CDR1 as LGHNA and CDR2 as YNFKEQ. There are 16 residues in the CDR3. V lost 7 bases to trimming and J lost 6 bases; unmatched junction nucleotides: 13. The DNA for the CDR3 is TGTGCCAGCATAGGACAGGGGGCGTATCCAGAGGATGGCTACACCTTC. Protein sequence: CASIGQGAYPEDGYTF.

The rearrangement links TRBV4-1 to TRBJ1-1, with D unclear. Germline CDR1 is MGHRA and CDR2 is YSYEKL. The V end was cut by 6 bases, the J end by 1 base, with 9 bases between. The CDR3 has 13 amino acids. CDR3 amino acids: CASRSQRNTEAFF. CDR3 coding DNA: TGCGCCAGCAGGAGTCAGAGGAACACTGAAGCTTTCTTT.

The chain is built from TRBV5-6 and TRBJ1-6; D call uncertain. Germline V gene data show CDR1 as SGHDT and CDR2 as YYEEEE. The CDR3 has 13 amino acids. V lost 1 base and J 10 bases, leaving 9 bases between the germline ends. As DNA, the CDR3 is TGTGCCAGCAGCTTGACTGTCGGCTCACCCCTCCACTTT. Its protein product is CASSLTVGSPLHF.

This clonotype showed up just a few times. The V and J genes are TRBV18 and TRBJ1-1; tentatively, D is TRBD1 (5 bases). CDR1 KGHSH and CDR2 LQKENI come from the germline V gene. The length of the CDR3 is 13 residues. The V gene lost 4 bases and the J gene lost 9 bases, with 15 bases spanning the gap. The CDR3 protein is CASSLDPDTKAFF. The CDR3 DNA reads TGTGCCAGCTCACTAGACCCGGACACCAAAGCTTTCTTT.

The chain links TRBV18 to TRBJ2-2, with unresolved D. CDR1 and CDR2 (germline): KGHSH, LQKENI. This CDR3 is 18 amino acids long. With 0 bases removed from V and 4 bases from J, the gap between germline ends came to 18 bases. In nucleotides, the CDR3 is TGTGCCAGCTCACCACCGGCACGGCTCCGGCCGATCACCGGGGAGCTGTTTTTT. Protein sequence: CASSPPARLRPITGELFF. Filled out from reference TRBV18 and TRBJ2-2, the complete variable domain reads NAGVMQNPRHLVRRRGQEARLRCSPMKGHSHVYWYRQLPEEGLKFMVYLQKENIIDESGMPKERFSAEFPKEGPSILRIQQVVRGDSAAYFCASSPPARLRPITGELFFGEGSRLTVL.

The CDR3 reads CASSSDWGGPLHF. The CDR3 DNA reads TGTGCCAGCAGTTCCGATTGGGGCGGACCCCTCCACTTT. This chain connects TRBV7-9 to TRBJ1-6; D perhaps matches TRBD1 (5 bases). CDR1 is SEHNR and CDR2 is FQNEAQ in the germline V gene (reference sequence). The V end was cut by 6 bases, the J end by 12 bases, with 15 bases between. The CDR3 contains 13 residues.

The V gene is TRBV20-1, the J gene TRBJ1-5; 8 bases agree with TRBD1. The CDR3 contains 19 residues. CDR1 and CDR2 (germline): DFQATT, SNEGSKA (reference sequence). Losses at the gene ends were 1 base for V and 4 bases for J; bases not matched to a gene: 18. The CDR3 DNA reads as TGCAGTGCTAGAGTTTCGGCAGGGGGCTTGAGTGGGCGAAATCAGCCCCAGCATTTT. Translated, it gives CSARVSAGGLSGRNQPQHF.

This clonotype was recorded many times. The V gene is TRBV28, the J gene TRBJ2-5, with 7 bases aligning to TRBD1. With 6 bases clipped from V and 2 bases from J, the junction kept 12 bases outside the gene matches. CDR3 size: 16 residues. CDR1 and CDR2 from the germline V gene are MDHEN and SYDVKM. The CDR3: CASRYSGRGLQETQYF. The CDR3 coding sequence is TGTGCCAGCAGATATTCGGGCAGGGGGTTACAAGAGACCCAGTACTTC.

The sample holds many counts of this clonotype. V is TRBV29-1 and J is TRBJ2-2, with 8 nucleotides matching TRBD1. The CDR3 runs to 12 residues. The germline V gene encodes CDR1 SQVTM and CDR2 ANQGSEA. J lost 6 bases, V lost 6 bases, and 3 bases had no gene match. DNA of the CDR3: TGCAGCGTATCACAGGGGGCCGGGGAGCTGTTTTTT. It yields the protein CSVSQGAGELFF.

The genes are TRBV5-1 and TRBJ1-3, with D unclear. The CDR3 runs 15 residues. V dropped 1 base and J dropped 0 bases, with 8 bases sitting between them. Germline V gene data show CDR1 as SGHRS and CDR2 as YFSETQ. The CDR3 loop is CASSLPQSSGNTIYF. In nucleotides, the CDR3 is TGCGCCAGCAGCTTGCCTCAGAGCTCTGGAAACACCATATATTTT. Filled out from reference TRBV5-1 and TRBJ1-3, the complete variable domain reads KAGVTQTPRYLIKTRGQQVTLSCSPISGHRSVSWYQQTPGQGLQFLFEYFSETQRNKGNFPGRFSGRQFSNSRSEMNVSTLELGDSALYLCASSLPQSSGNTIYFGEGSWLTVV.

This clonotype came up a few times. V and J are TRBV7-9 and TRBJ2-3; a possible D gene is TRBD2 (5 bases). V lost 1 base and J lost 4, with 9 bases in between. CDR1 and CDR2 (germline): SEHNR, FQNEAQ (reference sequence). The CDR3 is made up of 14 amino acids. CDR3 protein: CASSLDSGSDTQYF. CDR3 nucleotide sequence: TGTGCCAGCAGCTTAGACTCGGGGTCAGATACGCAGTATTTT.

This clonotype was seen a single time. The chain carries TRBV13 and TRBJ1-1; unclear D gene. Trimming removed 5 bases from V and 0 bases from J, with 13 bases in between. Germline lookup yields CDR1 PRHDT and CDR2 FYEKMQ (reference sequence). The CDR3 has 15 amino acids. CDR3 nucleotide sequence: TGTGCCAGCAGCGTATCCGCAGGCTTGAACACTGAAGCTTTCTTT. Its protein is CASSVSAGLNTEAFF.

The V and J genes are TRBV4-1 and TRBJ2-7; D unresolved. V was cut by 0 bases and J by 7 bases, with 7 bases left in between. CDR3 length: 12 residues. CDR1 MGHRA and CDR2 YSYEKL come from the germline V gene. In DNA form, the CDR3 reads TGCGCCAGCAGCCAAGAGATGCAAGAGCAGTACTTC. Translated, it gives CASSQEMQEQYF.

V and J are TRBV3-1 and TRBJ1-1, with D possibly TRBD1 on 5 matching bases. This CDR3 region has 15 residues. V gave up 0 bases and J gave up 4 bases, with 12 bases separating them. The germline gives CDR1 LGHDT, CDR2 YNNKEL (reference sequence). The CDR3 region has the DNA TGTGCCAGCAGCCAAGAAAGGGGTATTAGCACTGAAGCTTTCTTT. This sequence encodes CASSQERGISTEAFF. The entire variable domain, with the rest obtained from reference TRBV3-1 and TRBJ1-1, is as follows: DTAVSQTPKYLVTQMGNDKSIKCEQNLGHDTMYWYKQDSKKFLKIMFSYNNKELIINETVPNRFSPKSPDKAHLNLHINSLELGDSAVYFCASSQERGISTEAFFGQGTRLTVV.

The CDR3 bases are TGTGCCAGCAGCCCTCGTCCGGGAACGAACACCGGGGAGCTGTTTTTT. This gives the protein CASSPRPGTNTGELFF. The genes are TRBV14 and TRBJ2-2; D perhaps matches TRBD2 (5 bases). The V and J ends lost 4 bases and 0 bases respectively, with 12 bases between them. The CDR3 extends over 16 amino acids. The germline V gene encodes CDR1 SGHDN and CDR2 FVKESK.

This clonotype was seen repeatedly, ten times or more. In nucleotides, the CDR3 is TGTGCCAGCAGGGACTATACACGCCCCGGGTGGACGCAGTATTTT. Translating gives CASRDYTRPGWTQYF. V gene TRBV2 combines with J gene TRBJ2-3, with D possibly being TRBD2 (6 bases). There are 15 residues in the CDR3. V dropped 6 bases and J dropped 9 bases, with 22 bases sitting between them. Per the germline V gene, CDR1 is SNHLY and CDR2 is FYNNEI. The full variable domain, in which reference TRBV2 and TRBJ2-3 provide the parts outside the CDR3, is EPEVTQTPSHQVTQMGQEVILRCVPISNHLYFYWYRQILGQKVEFLVSFYNNEISEKSEIFDDQFSVERPDGSNFTLKIRSTKLEDSAMYFCASRDYTRPGWTQYFGPGTRLTVL.

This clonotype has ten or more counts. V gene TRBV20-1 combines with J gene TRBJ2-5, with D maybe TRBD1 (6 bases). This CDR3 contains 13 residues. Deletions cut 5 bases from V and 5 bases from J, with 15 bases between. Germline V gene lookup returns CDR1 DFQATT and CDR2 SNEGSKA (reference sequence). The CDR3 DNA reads TGCAGTGCTCATATTTGGGGGCGGGAGACCCAGTACTTC. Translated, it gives CSAHIWGRETQYF.

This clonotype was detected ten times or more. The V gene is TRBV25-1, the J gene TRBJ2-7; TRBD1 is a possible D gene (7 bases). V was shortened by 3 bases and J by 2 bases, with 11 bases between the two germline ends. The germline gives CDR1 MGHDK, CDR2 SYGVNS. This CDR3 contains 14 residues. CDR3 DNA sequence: TGTGCCAGCAGTGACCCCAGGGGGGCCTACGAGCAGTACTTC. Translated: CASSDPRGAYEQYF.

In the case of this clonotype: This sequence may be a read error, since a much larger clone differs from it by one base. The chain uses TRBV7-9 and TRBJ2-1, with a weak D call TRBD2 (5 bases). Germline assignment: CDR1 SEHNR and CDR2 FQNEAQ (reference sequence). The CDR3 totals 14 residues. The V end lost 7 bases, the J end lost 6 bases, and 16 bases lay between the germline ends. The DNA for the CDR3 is TGTGCCAGCACGCGCGGGCCCTCGGGCAATGAGCAGTTCTTC. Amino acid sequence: CASTRGPSGNEQFF.

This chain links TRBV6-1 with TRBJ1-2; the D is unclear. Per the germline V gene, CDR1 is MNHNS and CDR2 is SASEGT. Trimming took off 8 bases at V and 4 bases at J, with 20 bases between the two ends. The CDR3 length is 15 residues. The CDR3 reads CASVSRGQNSYGYTF. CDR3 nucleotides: TGTGCCAGCGTCTCCCGAGGGCAAAACTCCTATGGCTACACCTTC.

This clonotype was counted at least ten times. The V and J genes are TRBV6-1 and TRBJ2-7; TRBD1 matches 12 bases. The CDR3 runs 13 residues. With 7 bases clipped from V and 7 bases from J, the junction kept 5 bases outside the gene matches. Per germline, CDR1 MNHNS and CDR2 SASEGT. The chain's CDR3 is CASTRDRGQEQYF. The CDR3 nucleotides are TGTGCCAGCACAAGGGACAGGGGGCAGGAGCAGTACTTC.

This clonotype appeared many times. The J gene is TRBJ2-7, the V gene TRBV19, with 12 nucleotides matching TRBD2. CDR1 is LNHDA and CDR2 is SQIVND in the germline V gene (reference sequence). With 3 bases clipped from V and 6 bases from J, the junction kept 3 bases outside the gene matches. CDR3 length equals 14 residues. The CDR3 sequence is CASSILAGGGEQYF. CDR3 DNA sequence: TGTGCCAGTAGTATTCTAGCGGGAGGGGGCGAGCAGTACTTC.

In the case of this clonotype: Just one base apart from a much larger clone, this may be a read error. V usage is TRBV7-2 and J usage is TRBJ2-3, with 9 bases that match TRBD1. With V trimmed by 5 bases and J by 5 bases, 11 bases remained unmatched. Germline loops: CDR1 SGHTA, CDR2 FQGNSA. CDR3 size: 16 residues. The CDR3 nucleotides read TGTGCCAGCAGCCTAACGCAGGACAGGGGCGGAGATACGCAGTATTTT. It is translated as CASSLTQDRGGDTQYF.

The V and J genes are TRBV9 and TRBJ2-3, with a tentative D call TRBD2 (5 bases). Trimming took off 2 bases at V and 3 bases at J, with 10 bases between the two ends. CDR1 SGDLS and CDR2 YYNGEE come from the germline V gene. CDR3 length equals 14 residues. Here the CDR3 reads CASSVATRTDTQYF. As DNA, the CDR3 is TGTGCCAGCAGCGTTGCTACTAGAACAGATACGCAGTATTTT. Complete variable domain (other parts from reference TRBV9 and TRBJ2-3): DSGVTQTPKHLITATGQRVTLRCSPRSGDLSVYWYQQSLDQGLQFLIQYYNGEERAKGNILERFSAQQFPDLHSELNLSSLELGDSALYFCASSVATRTDTQYFGPGTRLTVL.

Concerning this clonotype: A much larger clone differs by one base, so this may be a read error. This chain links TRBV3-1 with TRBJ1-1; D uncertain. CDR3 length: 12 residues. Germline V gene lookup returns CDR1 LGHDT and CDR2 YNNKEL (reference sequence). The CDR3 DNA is TGTGCCAGCAGCCGCCTGTACACTAAAGCTTTCTTT. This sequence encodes CASSRLYTKAFF.

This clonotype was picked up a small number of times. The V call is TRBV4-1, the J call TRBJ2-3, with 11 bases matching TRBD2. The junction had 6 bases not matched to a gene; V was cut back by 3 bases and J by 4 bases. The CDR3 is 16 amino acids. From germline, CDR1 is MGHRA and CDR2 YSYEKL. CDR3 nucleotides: TGCGCCAGCAGCCAGATAGCGGGAGGGCGGGCAGATACGCAGTATTTT. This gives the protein CASSQIAGGRADTQYF.

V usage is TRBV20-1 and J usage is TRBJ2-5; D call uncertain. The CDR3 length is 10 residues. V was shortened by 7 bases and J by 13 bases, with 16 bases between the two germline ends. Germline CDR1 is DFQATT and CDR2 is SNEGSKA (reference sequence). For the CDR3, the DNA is TGCAGTGTCTTCCGGGCCGCCATGTACTTC. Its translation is CSVFRAAMYF.

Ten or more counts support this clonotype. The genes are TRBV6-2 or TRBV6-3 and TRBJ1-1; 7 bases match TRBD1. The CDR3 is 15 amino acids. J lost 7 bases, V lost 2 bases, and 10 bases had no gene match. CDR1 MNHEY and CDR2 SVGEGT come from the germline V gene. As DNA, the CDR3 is TGTGCCAGCAGTTACCCTATCACCGGGACAGTTGAAGCTTTCTTT. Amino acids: CASSYPITGTVEAFF.